This TCR beta chain emerged from a study of cytomegalovirus exposure and HLA in healthy donors. Remarks on this clone: Its antigen is not identified.

Notes on the study in general: Most TCRs appeared rarely, but some public TCRs recurred in many donors.

PCR employed 60 Vbeta and 13 Jbeta primers. Measured with immunoSEQ multiplex PCR; TCRdb has only the in-frame clones, and not every one. The repertoire holds approximately 100,000 clones, with approximately 80% as singletons. Germline trimming cut 1 base from V and 5 bases from J; bases unmatched to any gene: 5. Germline V gene data show CDR1 as SGHNT and CDR2 as YENEEA. This CDR3 contains 16 residues. J is TRBJ2-3 and V is TRBV11-3; 11 positions agree with TRBD2. The TCR sequence derives from a woman aged 18-29 years in good health and CMV-seropositive. Sequencing was carried out using PBMCs. CDR3 in DNA: TGTGCCAGCAGCTTAGGACTAGCGGGAACGATAGATACGCAGTATTTT. This codes for CASSLGLAGTIDTQYF.